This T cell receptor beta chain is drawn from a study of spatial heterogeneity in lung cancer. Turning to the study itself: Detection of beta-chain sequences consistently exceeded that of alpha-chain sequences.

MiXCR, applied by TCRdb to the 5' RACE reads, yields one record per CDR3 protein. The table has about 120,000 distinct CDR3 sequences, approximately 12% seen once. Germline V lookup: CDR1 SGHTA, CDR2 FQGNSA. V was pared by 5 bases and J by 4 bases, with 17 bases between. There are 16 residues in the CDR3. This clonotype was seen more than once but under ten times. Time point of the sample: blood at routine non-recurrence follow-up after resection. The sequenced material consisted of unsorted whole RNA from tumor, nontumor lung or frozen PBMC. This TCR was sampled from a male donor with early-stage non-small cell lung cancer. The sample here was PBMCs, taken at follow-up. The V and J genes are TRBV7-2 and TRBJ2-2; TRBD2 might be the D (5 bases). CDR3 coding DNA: TGTGCCAGCAGCAAGCGGACCGACCTTAGCACCGGGGAGCTGTTTTTT. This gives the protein CASSKRTDLSTGELFF.